Below are 31 T cell receptor beta chains sequenced from a single sample in a study of Ad26.COV2.S vaccination and SARS-CoV-2 variants. Method: immunoSEQ multiplex PCR; TCRdb's copy keeps in-frame clones and lacks some. The sample has 400,000 or so clones, around nine tenths seen once. Treatment: some 20 received Ad26.COV2.S at low or high dose, single or two shots; 5 received placebo; per-sample allocation not given. Samples were taken on day 63 after the first vaccine or placebo injection. Sample: peripheral blood, taken in a trial of Ad26.COV2.S vaccine versus placebo. All receptors come from a person aged 18-65 years who received the Ad26.COV2.S COVID-19 vaccine or a placebo.

This clone was seen once. The J gene is TRBJ1-2, the V gene TRBV7-9; 7 bases line up with TRBD1. This CDR3 region has 14 residues. CDR1 is SEHNR, CDR2 FQNEAQ, per germline (reference sequence). Unmatched junction bases numbered 8, after V lost 2 bases and J lost 8 bases. The CDR3 DNA follows: TGTGCCAGCAGCTTATCGCAGGGGGGACTAGGCTACACCTTC. It codes for CASSLSQGGLGYTF.

The chain uses TRBV14 and TRBJ1-3, with D unresolved. From germline, CDR1 is SGHDN and CDR2 FVKESK. Trimming removed 0 bases at V and 4 bases at J, with 16 bases between. This CDR3 has 17 residues. CDR3 in amino acids: CASSQEKGGLRGNTIYF. CDR3 DNA: TGTGCCAGCAGCCAAGAAAAAGGTGGCTTAAGGGGAAACACCATATATTTT.

In its sample, this clone was seen a few times. This same CDR3 is encoded by further DNA sequences in the sample. The V call is TRBV5-1, the J call TRBJ2-5, with TRBD2 matching 9 bases. Germline values: CDR1 SGHRS, CDR2 YFSETQ. The CDR3 totals 15 residues. Germline trimming cut 1 base from V and 3 bases from J; bases unmatched to any gene: 4. The CDR3 region is CASSLLASGEETQYF. Written as DNA, the CDR3 is TGCGCCAGCAGCTTGCTGGCTAGCGGGGAAGAGACCCAGTACTTC.

The chain recombines TRBV5-4 with TRBJ2-1, with 9 positions matching TRBD1. This CDR3 has 15 amino acids. CDR1 and CDR2 (germline): SGHNT, YYREEE (reference sequence). Losses at the gene ends were 3 bases for V and 8 bases for J; bases not matched to a gene: 9. This CDR3 is CASSSQTGGMDEQFF. CDR3 bases: TGTGCCAGCAGCTCACAGACAGGGGGTATGGATGAGCAGTTCTTC.

The chain is built from TRBV2 and TRBJ2-1; 8 positions match TRBD2. There are 15 residues in the CDR3. Germline V gene data show CDR1 as SNHLY and CDR2 as FYNNEI. Trimming removed 5 bases from V and 3 bases from J; junction bases left unmatched: 6. Here the CDR3 DNA reads TGTGCCAGCAGTCTCCGGGGGGGCGGCTACAATGAGCAGTTCTTC. Translating it yields CASSLRGGGYNEQFF. The variable domain in full, completed from reference TRBV2 and TRBJ2-1, reads EPEVTQTPSHQVTQMGQEVILRCVPISNHLYFYWYRQILGQKVEFLVSFYNNEISEKSEIFDDQFSVERPDGSNFTLKIRSTKLEDSAMYFCASSLRGGGYNEQFFGPGTRLTVL.

The V call is TRBV12-3 or TRBV12-4, the J call TRBJ1-1; the match to TRBD1 covers 8 bases. Trimming cost V 8 bases and J 2 bases; bases outside gene matches: 4. The CDR3 runs to 13 residues. The CDR3 DNA reads TGTGCCAGCGGGACAGGCCTTAACACTGAAGCTTTCTTT. Its translation is CASGTGLNTEAFF.

The chain uses TRBV5-1 and TRBJ1-2; 8 bases line up with TRBD1. Germline values: CDR1 SGHRS, CDR2 YFSETQ. Unmatched junction bases numbered 5, after V lost 0 bases and J lost 7 bases. This CDR3 region has 14 residues. The CDR3 sequence is CASSLGQGSGGYTF. CDR3 nucleotide sequence: TGCGCCAGCAGCTTGGGACAGGGGTCGGGTGGCTACACCTTC.

This chain connects TRBV4-1 to TRBJ1-2; a weak D match, TRBD1 (5 bases). The CDR3 runs to 13 residues. Germline loops: CDR1 MGHRA, CDR2 YSYEKL. V was clipped by 6 bases and J by 2 bases, with 10 bases between them. The CDR3 DNA reads TGCGCCAGCAGGGGGGACCTCAACTATGGCTACACCTTC. Translated, it gives CASRGDLNYGYTF.

V and J are TRBV19 and TRBJ2-1, with 14 nucleotides matching TRBD2. J was trimmed by 8 bases and V by 6 bases; bases with no gene match: 3. The CDR3 extends over 14 amino acids. Germline assignment: CDR1 LNHDA and CDR2 SQIVND (reference sequence). The CDR3 reads CASSRTSGGYEQFF. The CDR3 DNA is TGTGCCAGTAGCCGGACTAGCGGGGGGTATGAGCAGTTCTTC. The whole variable domain, filled in from reference TRBV19 and TRBJ2-1, reads DGGITQSPKYLFRKEGQNVTLSCEQNLNHDAMYWYRQDPGQGLRLIYYSQIVNDFQKGDIAEGYSVSREKKESFPLTVTSAQKNPTAFYLCASSRTSGGYEQFFGPGTRLTVL.

The chain joins TRBV25-1 to TRBJ1-3, with D uncertain. The CDR3 has 14 amino acids. Between the trimmed V and J ends, which lost 8 bases and 0 bases, there was a span of 11 bases. CDR1 and CDR2 from the germline V gene are MGHDK and SYGVNS. This CDR3 is CASYESGSGNTIYF. DNA of the CDR3: TGTGCCAGCTACGAATCTGGCTCTGGAAACACCATATATTTT.

The rearrangement joins TRBV18 to TRBJ1-5; D not resolved. There are 13 residues in the CDR3. Germline assignment: CDR1 KGHSH and CDR2 LQKENI. The V gene lost 2 bases and the J gene lost 5 bases, with 7 bases spanning the gap. The CDR3 spells CASSPGRDQPQHF. The CDR3 DNA follows: TGTGCCAGCTCACCAGGGAGGGATCAGCCCCAGCATTTT. Using reference TRBV18 and TRBJ1-5 for the parts outside the CDR3, the full variable domain is NAGVMQNPRHLVRRRGQEARLRCSPMKGHSHVYWYRQLPEEGLKFMVYLQKENIIDESGMPKERFSAEFPKEGPSILRIQQVVRGDSAAYFCASSPGRDQPQHFGDGTRLSIL.

This rearrangement joins TRBV5-8 to TRBJ1-5; 11 positions agree with TRBD1. The CDR3 runs to 17 residues. Germline V gene lookup returns CDR1 SGHTS and CDR2 YDEGEE. The V gene end was trimmed by 4 bases and the J gene end by 2 bases; junction bases not matched to a gene: 8. This CDR3 is CASSGTGGGWGNQPQHF. The CDR3, as DNA: TGTGCCAGCAGCGGGACAGGGGGAGGTTGGGGCAATCAGCCCCAGCATTTT.

The chain couples TRBV2 to TRBJ1-6, with a weak D call TRBD1 (6 bases). The germline CDR1 and CDR2 sequences are SNHLY and FYNNEI. Trimming left V 11 bases short and J 3 bases short, with 14 bases between. CDR3 length: 14 amino acids. As DNA, the CDR3 is TGTGCCGGGGTAGGACAGCTCTATAATTCACCCCTCCACTTT. Amino acids: CAGVGQLYNSPLHF.

The chain couples TRBV7-9 to TRBJ1-2; D not resolved. The CDR3 consists of 13 residues. With 5 bases removed from V and 3 bases from J, the gap between germline ends came to 10 bases. Looked up from germline, CDR1 is SEHNR and CDR2 is FQNEAQ (reference sequence). The CDR3 coding sequence is TGTGCCAGCAGCCAGGACGGACACTATGGCTACACCTTC. Translated, it gives CASSQDGHYGYTF. The full variable domain, completed using reference TRBV7-9 and TRBJ1-2, is DTGVSQNPRHKITKRGQNVTFRCDPISEHNRLYWYRQTLGQGPEFLTYFQNEAQLEKSRLLSDRFSAERPKGSFSTLEIQRTEQGDSAMYLCASSQDGHYGYTFGSGTRLTVV.

This CDR3 is CASSKWGTGFNEQFF. In DNA, the CDR3 is TGTGCCAGTAGTAAGTGGGGGACAGGGTTCAATGAGCAGTTCTTC. The chain joins TRBV19 to TRBJ2-1, with 9 positions matching TRBD1. Unmatched junction bases numbered 7, after V lost 4 bases and J lost 6 bases. There are 15 residues in the CDR3. Germline CDR1 LNHDA, CDR2 SQIVND (reference sequence).

The chain has TRBV2 and TRBJ2-7; D possibly uses TRBD1 or TRBD2 (7 bases each). The ends were cut back, 6 bases at V and 1 base at J, with 13 bases in the middle. The CDR3 has 14 residues. The germline V gene has CDR1 SNHLY and CDR2 FYNNEI. For the CDR3, the DNA is TGTGCCAGCAGAGACAGGGAGGGGTCCTACGAGCAGTACTTC. It translates to CASRDREGSYEQYF.

The chain uses TRBV7-2 and TRBJ2-5; 10 nucleotides align to TRBD2. The CDR3 covers 16 residues. The V gene's germline CDR1 is SGHTA and CDR2 FQGNSA. Germline trimming cut 2 bases from V and 2 bases from J; bases unmatched to any gene: 5. CDR3 nucleotide sequence: TGTGCCAGCAGCTTATCACTAGCGGGGATTCAAGAGACCCAGTACTTC. Translation gives CASSLSLAGIQETQYF.

Concerning this clone: The same CDR3 arises from other DNA sequences in this sample as well. CDR3 sequence reads: CASSLGTNTEAFF. The CDR3 DNA reads as TGCGCCAGCAGCCTGGGAACAAACACTGAAGCTTTCTTT. J is TRBJ1-1 and V is TRBV5-1; D is unclear. V lost 4 bases, J lost 2 bases, and 9 bases lay in between. Germline CDR1 and CDR2: SGHRS and YFSETQ. The CDR3 extends over 13 amino acids.

Here the CDR3 reads CASSLRGSGETQYF. CDR3 nucleotides: TGTGCCAGCAGTCTGCGGGGTAGCGGGGAGACCCAGTACTTC. This chain joins TRBV27 and TRBJ2-5, with 7 nucleotides matching TRBD2. The CDR3 runs to 14 residues. From germline, CDR1 is MNHEY and CDR2 SMNVEV (reference sequence). V lost 5 bases, J lost 5 bases, and 8 bases stayed unmatched.

Comments on this clone: No conserved phenylalanine or tryptophan ends this CDR3, so it is likely a read error. The V gene is TRBV10-1, the J gene TRBJ1-2, with D uncertain. Germline V gene lookup returns CDR1 WNHNN and CDR2 SYGVQD (reference sequence). This CDR3 is built from 14 residues. Trimming stripped 10 bases from V and 4 bases from J, with 19 bases between. The CDR3 DNA sequence: TGCGCCACCACCATCGCGCAGTTCGGCTATGGCTACACCCTC. Translation gives CATTIAQFGYGYTL.

The chain carries TRBV20-1 and TRBJ2-5; D is unresolved. This CDR3 contains 11 residues. Germline lookup yields CDR1 DFQATT and CDR2 SNEGSKA (reference sequence). The CDR3 region is CRVAAQETQYF. The CDR3 bases are TGCAGGGTGGCTGCTCAAGAGACCCAGTACTTC.

The V call is TRBV5-4, the J call TRBJ2-7, with TRBD2 identical over 9 bases. J gave up 3 bases and V 4 bases, and 8 bases lay outside the gene matches. The CDR3 runs to 15 residues. CDR1 is SGHNT and CDR2 is YYREEE in the germline V gene (reference sequence). The CDR3 loop is CASSLGGGEGYEQYF. The CDR3 coding sequence is TGTGCCAGCAGCCTTGGCGGGGGGGAAGGCTACGAGCAGTACTTC.

The rearrangement joins TRBV5-1 to TRBJ2-3, with a tentative D call TRBD1 (8 bases). V dropped 4 bases and J dropped 6 bases, with 15 bases sitting between them. Germline V lookup: CDR1 SGHRS, CDR2 YFSETQ. This CDR3 has 14 residues. CDR3 DNA sequence: TGCGCCAGCAGCCCACAGGGGGGGGCGGATACGCAGTATTTT. Its protein is CASSPQGGADTQYF.

The rearrangement links TRBV12-3 or TRBV12-4 to TRBJ1-5, with D possibly being TRBD1 (5 bases). The CDR3 has 13 amino acids. V dropped 10 bases and J dropped 2 bases, with 12 bases sitting between them. This CDR3 reads CATSRDRNQPQHF. CDR3 DNA sequence: TGTGCCACCTCAAGGGACCGCAATCAGCCCCAGCATTTT.

The chain carries TRBV9 and TRBJ2-3, with D unresolved. This CDR3 is built from 16 residues. Trimming took 3 bases from V and 4 from J, leaving 18 bases between them. Looked up from germline, CDR1 is SGDLS and CDR2 is YYNGEE. The chain's CDR3 is CASSAQPTIVPDTQYF. DNA for the CDR3: TGTGCCAGCAGCGCTCAACCAACAATCGTCCCAGATACGCAGTATTTT.

The rearrangement links TRBV10-3 to TRBJ2-1; TRBD1 matches 8 bases. This CDR3 has 15 residues. V shed 0 bases, J shed 7 bases, and the junction held 5 bases outside the gene matches. Per the germline V gene, CDR1 is ENHRY and CDR2 is SYGVKD. The CDR3 spells CAISESGRGQNEQFF. CDR3 sequence (DNA): TGTGCCATCAGTGAGTCGGGCAGGGGGCAGAATGAGCAGTTCTTC.

V usage is TRBV21-1 and J usage is TRBJ1-5. TRBV21-1 is an annotated pseudogene. The length of the CDR3 is 16 residues. Written as DNA, the CDR3 is TGTGCCAGCCTCTTCCCCTTTGGGACGGACAATCAGCCCCAGCATTTT. Protein sequence: CASLFPFGTDNQPQHF.

This chain joins TRBV5-1 and TRBJ2-3; TRBD1 aligns across 12 bases. This CDR3 has 15 residues. With 4 bases clipped from V and 7 bases from J, the junction kept 7 bases outside the gene matches. CDR1 is SGHRS, CDR2 YFSETQ, per germline. The chain's CDR3 is CASSPGTGGGHTQYF. CDR3 nucleotide sequence: TGCGCCAGCAGCCCCGGGACAGGGGGCGGCCATACGCAGTATTTT.

The chain couples TRBV6-5 to TRBJ1-1; D not certain. The germline V gene has CDR1 MNHEY and CDR2 SVGAGI. This CDR3 spans 15 amino acids. The V gene lost 0 bases and the J gene lost 5 bases, with 13 bases spanning the gap. CDR3 bases: TGTGCCAGCAGTTACTCGAACCTGGGAAGAACTGAAGCTTTCTTT. Its translation: CASSYSNLGRTEAFF.

This clone was detected a few times. This sequence joins TRBV6-5 and TRBJ2-1; a weak D match, TRBD2 (7 bases). V was pared by 2 bases and J by 9 bases, with 14 bases between. Germline V lookup: CDR1 MNHEY, CDR2 SVGAGI. The CDR3 is 14 amino acids. The DNA for the CDR3 is TGTGCCAGCAGTTACGGGGGGGCCAAGAGTGAGCAGTTCTTC. Encoded protein: CASSYGGAKSEQFF.

The chain links TRBV4-1 to TRBJ1-2; D is possibly TRBD1 (6 bases). There are 16 residues in the CDR3. Germline values: CDR1 MGHRA, CDR2 YSYEKL. The V gene lost 0 bases and the J gene lost 4 bases, with 15 bases spanning the gap. The CDR3: CASSQENAQGGYGYTF. In DNA form, the CDR3 reads TGCGCCAGCAGCCAAGAAAATGCCCAAGGGGGCTATGGCTACACCTTC.